This section outlines one T cell receptor beta chain sequence together with its context. In the source study's methods: It was from reference gene primer amplification that nucleated cell counts were estimated. Method: immunoSEQ multiplex PCR; TCRdb's copy keeps in-frame clones and lacks some. V and J calls and clone size are those listed in that table; D and trimming were worked out from the DNA. This repertoire shows 150,000 or so clones, more than 80% found once; its top ten account for around 15%. The sample comes from a study of blood T cell repertoires in COVID-19. This CDR3 region has 11 residues. V shed 3 bases and J shed 5 bases, with 5 bases lying between them. Germline values: CDR1 MDHEN, CDR2 SYDVKM.

The material sequenced was peripheral blood. The chain uses TRBV28 and TRBJ2-7; D ambiguous. The receptor was derived from a man younger than 30 with COVID-19, enrolled during active disease. As DNA, the CDR3 is TGTGCCAGCAGTTTTTCCAACGAGCAGTACTTC. Protein product: CASSFSNEQYF.